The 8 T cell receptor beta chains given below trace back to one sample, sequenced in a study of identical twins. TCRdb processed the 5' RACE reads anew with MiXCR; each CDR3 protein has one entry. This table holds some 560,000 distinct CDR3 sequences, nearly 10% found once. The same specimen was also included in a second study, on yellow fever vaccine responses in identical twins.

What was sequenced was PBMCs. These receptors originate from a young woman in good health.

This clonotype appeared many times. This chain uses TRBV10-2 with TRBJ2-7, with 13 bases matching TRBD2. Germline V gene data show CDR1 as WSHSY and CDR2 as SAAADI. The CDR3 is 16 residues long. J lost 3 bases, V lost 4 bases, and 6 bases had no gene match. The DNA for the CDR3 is TGCGCCAGCAGTGCCCCTGGACTAGCGGGAGTCTACGAGCAGTACTTC. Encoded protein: CASSAPGLAGVYEQYF.

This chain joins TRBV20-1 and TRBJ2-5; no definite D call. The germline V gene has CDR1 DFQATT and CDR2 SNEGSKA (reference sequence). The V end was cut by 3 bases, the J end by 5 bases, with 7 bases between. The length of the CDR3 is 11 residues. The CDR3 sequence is CSARTMETQYF. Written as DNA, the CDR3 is TGCAGTGCTAGGACGATGGAGACCCAGTACTTC.

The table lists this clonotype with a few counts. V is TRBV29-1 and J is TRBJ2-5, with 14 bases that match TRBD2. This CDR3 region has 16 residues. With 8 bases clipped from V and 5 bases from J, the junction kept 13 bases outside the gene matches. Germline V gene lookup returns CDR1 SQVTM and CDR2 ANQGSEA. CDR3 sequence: CSLSPGTSGSEETQYF. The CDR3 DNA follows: TGCAGCTTATCTCCCGGGACTAGCGGGAGTGAGGAGACCCAGTACTTC.

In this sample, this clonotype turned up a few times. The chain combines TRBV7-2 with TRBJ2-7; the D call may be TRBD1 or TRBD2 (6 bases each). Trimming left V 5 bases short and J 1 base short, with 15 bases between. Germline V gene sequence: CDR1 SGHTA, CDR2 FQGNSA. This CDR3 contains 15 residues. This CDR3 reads CASSRGGLGSYEQYF. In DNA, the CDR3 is TGTGCCAGCAGCCGAGGGGGGCTAGGGTCCTACGAGCAGTACTTC.

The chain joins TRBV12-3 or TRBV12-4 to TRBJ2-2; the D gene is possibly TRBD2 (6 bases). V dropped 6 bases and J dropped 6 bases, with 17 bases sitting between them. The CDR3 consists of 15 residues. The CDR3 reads CASRPEGLIPGELFF. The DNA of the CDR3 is TGTGCCAGCAGGCCGGAGGGTTTAATACCCGGGGAGCTGTTTTTT.

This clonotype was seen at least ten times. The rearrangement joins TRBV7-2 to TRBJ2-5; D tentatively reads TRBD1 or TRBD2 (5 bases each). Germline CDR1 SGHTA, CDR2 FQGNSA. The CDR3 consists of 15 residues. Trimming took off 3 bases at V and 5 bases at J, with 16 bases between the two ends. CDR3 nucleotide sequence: TGTGCCAGCAGCTTTCGGGGCAATGTTCGGGAGACCCAGTACTTC. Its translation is CASSFRGNVRETQYF.

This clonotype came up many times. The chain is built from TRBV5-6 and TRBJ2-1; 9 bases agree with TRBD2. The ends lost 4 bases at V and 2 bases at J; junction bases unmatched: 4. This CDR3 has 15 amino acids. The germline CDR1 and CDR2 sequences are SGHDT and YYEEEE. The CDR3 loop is CASSERLAAYNEQFF. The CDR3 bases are TGTGCCAGCAGCGAACGACTAGCGGCCTACAATGAGCAGTTCTTC.

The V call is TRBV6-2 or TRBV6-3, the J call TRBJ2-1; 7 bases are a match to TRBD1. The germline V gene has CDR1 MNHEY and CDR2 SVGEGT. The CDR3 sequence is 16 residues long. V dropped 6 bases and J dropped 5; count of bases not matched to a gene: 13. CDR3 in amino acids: CASRYTGTAKNNEQFF. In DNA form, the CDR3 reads TGTGCCAGCAGATACACCGGGACAGCGAAAAACAATGAGCAGTTCTTC.